This T cell receptor (beta chain) was sequenced during a study of blood T cell repertoires in COVID-19. V gave up 0 bases and J gave up 2 bases; unmatched junction bases: 6. This CDR3 spans 17 amino acids. Per the germline V gene, CDR1 is SGDLS and CDR2 is YYNGEE. In the authors' workflow: Nucleated cell counts were estimated from reference gene primer amplification. Produced via immunoSEQ multiplex PCR; TCRdb's table is partial and in-frame only. The V and J calls and clone size were taken over from that table, and D and trimming were inferred from the DNA. The sample yields 150,000 or so clones, 70% to 90% seen once.

This receptor was obtained from a man between 18 and 29 years old with acute or convalescent COVID-19. The sample comprised peripheral blood. This chain joins TRBV9 and TRBJ2-3; TRBD2 agrees at 10 bases. For the CDR3, the DNA is TGTGCCAGCAGCGTAGAACTAGCGGGGCCCTCCACAGATACGCAGTATTTT. It specifies CASSVELAGPSTDTQYF.